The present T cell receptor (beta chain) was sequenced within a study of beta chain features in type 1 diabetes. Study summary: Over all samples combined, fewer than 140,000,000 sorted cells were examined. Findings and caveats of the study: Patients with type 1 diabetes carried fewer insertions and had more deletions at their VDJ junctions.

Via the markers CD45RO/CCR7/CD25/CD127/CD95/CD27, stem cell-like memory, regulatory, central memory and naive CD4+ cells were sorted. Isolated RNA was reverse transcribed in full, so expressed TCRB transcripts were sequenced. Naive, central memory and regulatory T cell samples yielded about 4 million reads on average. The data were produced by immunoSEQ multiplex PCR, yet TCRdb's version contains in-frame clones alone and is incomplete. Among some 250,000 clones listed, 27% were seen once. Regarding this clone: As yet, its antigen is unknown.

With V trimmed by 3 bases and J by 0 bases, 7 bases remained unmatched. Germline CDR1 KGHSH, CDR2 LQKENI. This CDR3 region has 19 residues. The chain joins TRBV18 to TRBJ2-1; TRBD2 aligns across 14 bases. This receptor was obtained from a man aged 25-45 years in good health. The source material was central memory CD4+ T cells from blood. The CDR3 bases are TGTGCCAGCTCACCGGGACTAGCGGGAGAAGGGGGCTCCTACAATGAGCAGTTCTTC. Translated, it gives CASSPGLAGEGGSYNEQFF.